One sample yielded the 22 T cell receptor beta chains listed below, sequenced in a study of T cells in Graves' hyperthyroidism and ophthalmopathy. From RNA transcripts, TCR beta CDR3 regions were amplified. Carried out on the TCR CDR3, a first-round RT-PCR used the HTBI primer set. TCRdb passed the multiplex PCR reads through MiXCR, listing each CDR3 protein once. This table has 300,000 to 400,000 distinct CDR3 sequences, under 20% appearing once. Source material: blood. These receptors came from a man in his late teens or twenties with Graves' ophthalmopathy.

The gene calls are TRBV7-8 and TRBJ2-7, with 8 bases lining up with TRBD1. CDR3 size: 17 residues. Looked up from germline, CDR1 is SGHVS and CDR2 is FQNEAQ. V shed 5 bases, J shed 6 bases, and the junction held 18 bases outside the gene matches. CDR3 sequence: CASSARSGGELRSEQYF. The CDR3 DNA sequence: TGTGCCAGCAGCGCCCGATCAGGGGGCGAACTACGTAGCGAGCAGTACTTC. The complete variable domain, with remaining parts taken from reference TRBV7-8 and TRBJ2-7, reads GAGVSQSPRYKVAKRGQDVALRCDPISGHVSLFWYQQALGQGPEFLTYFQNEAQLDKSGLPSDRFFAERPEGSVSTLKIQRTQQEDSAVYLCASSARSGGELRSEQYFGPGTRLTVT.

In its sample, this clonotype was seen many times. CDR3: CASSQESHTGGYTF. The CDR3 DNA reads as TGTGCCAGCAGCCAAGAATCTCATACGGGAGGCTACACCTTC. The chain recombines TRBV3-1 with TRBJ1-2; D gene uncertain. The ends were cut back, 0 bases at V and 8 bases at J, with 13 bases in the middle. The germline CDR1 and CDR2 sequences are LGHDT and YNNKEL (reference sequence). The CDR3 totals 14 residues. Combining the CDR3 with reference TRBV3-1 and TRBJ1-2 gives the whole variable domain DTAVSQTPKYLVTQMGNDKSIKCEQNLGHDTMYWYKQDSKKFLKIMFSYNNKELIINETVPNRFSPKSPDKAHLNLHINSLELGDSAVYFCASSQESHTGGYTFGSGTRLTVV.

The table lists this clonotype with many counts. This chain links TRBV2 with TRBJ1-2; TRBD1 might be the D (6 bases). This CDR3 contains 13 residues. Trimming removed 5 bases from V and 4 bases from J, with 11 bases in between. The germline V gene encodes CDR1 SNHLY and CDR2 FYNNEI. The CDR3 loop is CASSSGDAYGYTF. CDR3 bases: TGTGCCAGCAGTTCAGGGGACGCCTATGGCTACACCTTC.

This clonotype was seen repeatedly, ten times or more. The chain recombines TRBV18 with TRBJ1-5, with a weak D call TRBD1 (5 bases). The CDR3 extends over 15 amino acids. V was pared by 3 bases and J by 6 bases, with 15 bases between. The germline gives CDR1 KGHSH, CDR2 LQKENI. The CDR3 DNA is TGTGCCAGCTCACCCGTTGAAGGGGAGGGTCAGCCCCAGCATTTT. It translates to CASSPVEGEGQPQHF.

This clonotype has ten or more counts. This chain joins TRBV12-3 or TRBV12-4 and TRBJ1-5; D may be TRBD1 (6 bases). Trimming cost V 5 bases and J 2 bases, with 16 bases left between them. This CDR3 region has 16 residues. The DNA for the CDR3 is TGTGCCAGCAGTCAATTAGGGGGAGAAGGCAATCAGCCCCAGCATTTT. Residues: CASSQLGGEGNQPQHF.

The rearrangement joins TRBV7-2 to TRBJ2-1, with TRBD2 matching over 10 bases. This CDR3 contains 16 residues. Trimming at V came to 5 bases and at J to 9 bases, leaving 13 bases not matched to a gene. Per the germline V gene, CDR1 is SGHTA and CDR2 is FQGNSA. The CDR3 sequence: CASSARGSGGRGEQFF. The CDR3 DNA reads as TGTGCCAGCAGCGCAAGAGGTAGCGGGGGGCGGGGTGAGCAGTTCTTC.

There are many counts of this clonotype. The chain combines TRBV5-1 with TRBJ2-7; no firm D call. Germline V gene data show CDR1 as SGHRS and CDR2 as YFSETQ. Trimming stripped 0 bases from V and 2 bases from J, with 12 bases between. This CDR3 comprises 15 residues. CDR3 loop: CASSLDSLSPYEQYF. CDR3 nucleotides: TGCGCCAGCAGCTTGGACAGTCTATCGCCCTACGAGCAGTACTTC.

This clonotype occurred many times. The gene calls are TRBV12-3 or TRBV12-4 and TRBJ2-2, with 11 bases aligning to TRBD2. The ends lost 7 bases at V and 0 bases at J; junction bases unmatched: 7. CDR3 length: 17 amino acids. CDR3 loop: CASIPGSGGANTGELFF. The CDR3 coding sequence is TGTGCCAGCATCCCGGGTAGCGGGGGGGCGAACACCGGGGAGCTGTTTTTT.

The V gene is TRBV24-1, the J gene TRBJ2-2; D is possibly TRBD1 (5 bases). The ends were cut back, 3 bases at V and 0 bases at J, with 10 bases in the middle. The germline gives CDR1 KGHDR, CDR2 SFDVKD. The CDR3 consists of 16 residues. The CDR3 reads CATSDRTTTNTGELFF. The CDR3 nucleotides read TGTGCCACCAGTGATAGGACAACCACGAACACCGGGGAGCTGTTTTTT.

With regard to this clonotype: One end of the junction does not line up with germline, which may come from a read error. The chain carries TRBV2 and TRBJ1-5, with 9 bases fitting TRBD1. CDR1 and CDR2 (germline): SNHLY, FYNNEI. The CDR3 totals 16 residues. CDR3 coding DNA: TGTGCCAGCAGGGAAGGGGGACAGGGCGGCAATCAGCCCCAGCATTTT. Amino acids: CASREGGQGGNQPQHF. The full variable domain, rest sourced from reference TRBV2 and TRBJ1-5, is EPEVTQTPSHQVTQMGQEVILRCVPISNHLYFYWYRQILGQKVEFLVSFYNNEISEKSEIFDDQFSVERPDGSNFTLKIRSTKLEDSAMYFCASREGGQGGNQPQHFGDGTRLSIL.

There are many counts of this clonotype. The rearrangement links TRBV9 to TRBJ1-4; D perhaps matches TRBD1 (6 bases). Germline V gene data show CDR1 as SGDLS and CDR2 as YYNGEE. V was cut by 0 bases and J by 4 bases, with 13 bases left in between. This CDR3 has 16 residues. The CDR3 spells CASSVATQGHNEKLFF. CDR3 in DNA: TGTGCCAGCAGCGTAGCTACGCAGGGGCATAATGAAAAACTGTTTTTT.

This clonotype came up many times. The rearrangement joins TRBV5-6 to TRBJ2-7; D unclear. This CDR3 comprises 14 residues. Trimming removed 4 bases from V and 3 bases from J, with 14 bases in between. Germline assignment: CDR1 SGHDT and CDR2 YYEEEE. CDR3 residues: CASSPRVGNYEQYF. For the CDR3, the DNA is TGTGCCAGCAGCCCTCGGGTAGGGAACTACGAGCAGTACTTC.

This clonotype was detected many times. The V call is TRBV9, the J call TRBJ2-7, with D tentatively TRBD1 (7 bases). CDR1 SGDLS and CDR2 YYNGEE come from the germline V gene. With 2 bases removed from V and 1 base from J, the gap between germline ends came to 13 bases. The CDR3 has 15 amino acids. CDR3 residues: CASSVRGTESYEQYF. CDR3 in DNA: TGTGCCAGCAGCGTTCGCGGGACAGAGTCCTACGAGCAGTACTTC.

This clonotype was observed many times. The J gene is TRBJ2-5, the V gene TRBV7-7; 8 nucleotides agree with TRBD2. The germline CDR1 and CDR2 sequences are SSHAT and FNYEAQ (reference sequence). V trimming: 3 bases; J trimming: 5 bases; junction bases outside the gene matches: 8. This CDR3 is built from 15 residues. CDR3: CASSFLAGGSETQYF. The CDR3 DNA is TGTGCCAGCAGCTTTTTGGCGGGGGGCTCGGAGACCCAGTACTTC.

The rearrangement uses TRBV7-3 and TRBJ1-5; TRBD1 might be the D (6 bases). Germline CDR1 SGHTA, CDR2 FQGTGA. The CDR3 runs to 18 residues. Trimming cost V 4 bases and J 1 base, with 20 bases left between them. CDR3 in amino acids: CASSYLPKTGSSNQPQHF. The CDR3 coding sequence is TGTGCCAGCAGCTACTTACCTAAAACAGGGTCGAGCAATCAGCCCCAGCATTTT.

The chain recombines TRBV15 with TRBJ1-6; no reliable D call. CDR1 and CDR2 (germline): LNHNV, YYDKDF (reference sequence). The CDR3 has 15 amino acids. The V end was cut by 11 bases, the J end by 7 bases, with 21 bases between. The CDR3 coding sequence is TGTGCCGCCTCGACGTCCGGGTCTGAGAATTCACCCCTCCACTTT. Translated: CAASTSGSENSPLHF.

This clonotype was detected many times. The chain couples TRBV12-3 or TRBV12-4 to TRBJ1-2; no clear D. The V end was cut by 6 bases, the J end by 2 bases, with 16 bases between. The CDR3 loop spans 15 amino acids. DNA of the CDR3: TGTGCCAGCAGCCCCGGGGAGATTTCAAACTATGGCTACACCTTC. Amino acid sequence: CASSPGEISNYGYTF.

Regarding this clonotype: Given a much more abundant clone one base away, this may be a read error. This CDR3 reads CASGLGGTGRPQGTQYF. The DNA for the CDR3 is TGTGCTAGTGGTTTGGGCGGGACAGGGAGACCTCAAGGGACCCAGTACTTC. The V and J genes are TRBV12-5 and TRBJ2-5, with TRBD1 identical over 9 bases. The CDR3 covers 17 residues. Germline V CDR1 and CDR2: LGHNT, FRNRAP.

This clonotype was picked up a small number of times. V usage is TRBV11-2 and J usage is TRBJ1-1; the D gene is possibly TRBD1 (6 bases). The V and J ends lost 5 bases and 4 bases respectively, with 11 bases between them. The length of the CDR3 is 13 residues. Germline assignment: CDR1 SGHAT and CDR2 FQNNGV. In nucleotides, the CDR3 is TGTGCCAGCAGCCTCGGACAGTTCACTGAAGCTTTCTTT. Its translation: CASSLGQFTEAFF. Full variable domain (remainder filled in from reference TRBV11-2 and TRBJ1-1): EAGVAQSPRYKIIEKRQSVAFWCNPISGHATLYWYQQILGQGPKLLIQFQNNGVVDDSQLPKDRFSAERLKGVDSTLKIQPAKLEDSAVYLCASSLGQFTEAFFGQGTRLTVV.

The chain combines TRBV29-1 with TRBJ2-1; the D gene could be TRBD1 or TRBD2 (5 bases each). CDR1 and CDR2 from the germline V gene are SQVTM and ANQGSEA. The CDR3 loop spans 15 amino acids. V gave up 0 bases and J gave up 3 bases, with 12 bases separating them. The CDR3 loop reads CSVEDEGTNYNEQFF. The CDR3 nucleotides read TGCAGCGTTGAAGATGAGGGGACGAACTACAATGAGCAGTTCTTC.

The chain carries TRBV2 and TRBJ1-1, with TRBD1 as a possible D gene (5 bases). Germline assignment: CDR1 SNHLY and CDR2 FYNNEI. The CDR3 runs 14 residues. V lost 7 bases and J 1 base, leaving 13 bases between the germline ends. The CDR3: CASNWAGQNTEAFF. CDR3 bases: TGTGCCAGCAACTGGGCAGGGCAGAACACTGAAGCTTTCTTT.

The CDR3 DNA is TGTGCCAGCATGTACAGGTCAGCCAAAAACATTCAGTACTTC. Protein: CASMYRSAKNIQYF. The chain couples TRBV2 to TRBJ2-4, with D perhaps matching TRBD1 (5 bases). This CDR3 is 14 amino acids long. The V gene's germline CDR1 is SNHLY and CDR2 FYNNEI. V dropped 7 bases and J dropped 0 bases, with 10 bases sitting between them. The full variable domain, in which reference TRBV2 and TRBJ2-4 provide the parts outside the CDR3, is EPEVTQTPSHQVTQMGQEVILRCVPISNHLYFYWYRQILGQKVEFLVSFYNNEISEKSEIFDDQFSVERPDGSNFTLKIRSTKLEDSAMYFCASMYRSAKNIQYFGAGTRLSVL.